This is a list of T cell receptor beta chains from one sample in a study of blood T cell repertoires in COVID-19. The repertoire was sequenced with immunoSEQ multiplex PCR; TCRdb's copy has only in-frame clones and lacks some. This sample yields 200,000 to 250,000 clones, of which 82% are seen a single time; approximately 5.6% belongs to the top ten. Sample: peripheral blood. The receptor source for this set is a woman aged 70-85 years with COVID-19, enrolled during active disease. Each CDR3 is given with its conserved first and last residue. A D gene is named only where the DNA matches it firmly. Not every row has a clone size; where given, it reads once, few, many or a size class.

J,D,size,V,CDR3,DNA
TRBJ2-3,TRBD1,-,TRBV11-3,CASSLSTGDADTQYF,TGTGCCAGCAGCTTATCGACAGGGGATGCAGATACGCAGTATTTT
TRBJ1-1,-,-,TRBV19,CAAGAGFDPAFF,TGTGCCGCGGGGGCAGGATTCGATCCGGCTTTCTTT
TRBJ2-3,-,-,TRBV10-3,CAIKEDSSSTDTQYF,TGTGCCATCAAGGAGGATTCCTCTAGCACAGATACGCAGTATTTT
TRBJ2-7,-,few,TRBV7-8,CASSLGPMRADEQYF,TGTGCCAGCAGCTTAGGCCCGATGCGGGCGGACGAGCAGTACTTC
TRBJ1-3,TRBD1,few,TRBV19,CASNPGQGYGNTIYF,TGTGCCAGTAATCCGGGACAGGGTTACGGAAACACCATATATTTT
TRBJ2-7,-,-,TRBV7-2,CASSPRTGLTYEQYF,TGTGCCAGCAGCCCACGCACAGGCCTTACCTACGAGCAGTACTTC
TRBJ2-1,TRBD2,-,TRBV5-4,CASSLGGTTEDEQFF,TGTGCCAGCAGCTTGGGTGGGACTACCGAGGATGAGCAGTTCTTC
TRBJ2-3,-,-,TRBV19,CASSTNPGLSTDTQYF,TGTGCCAGTAGTACAAACCCGGGACTGAGCACAGATACGCAGTATTTT
TRBJ2-1,TRBD2,-,TRBV24-1,CATSEAAGAHRNEQFF,TGTGCCACCAGTGAAGCTGCGGGAGCACACCGCAATGAGCAGTTCTTC
TRBJ2-7,TRBD2,once,TRBV4-2,CASSQTSGSRREQYF,TGTGCCAGCAGCCAGACTAGCGGGAGTAGAAGGGAGCAGTACTTC
TRBJ2-2,TRBD2,-,TRBV2,CASGLAGSNTGELFF,TGTGCCAGTGGACTAGCGGGATCGAACACCGGGGAGCTGTTTTTT
TRBJ1-6,TRBD1,-,TRBV5-4,CASSPGQGSYNSPLHF,TGTGCCAGCAGCCCGGGACAGGGGTCCTATAATTCACCCCTCCACTTT
TRBJ2-7,-,-,TRBV18,CASSLSRDFYEQYF,TGTGCCAGCTCACTGTCCCGGGACTTCTACGAGCAGTACTTC
TRBJ1-2,TRBD1,-,TRBV5-1,CASSQQGISYGYTF,TGCGCCAGCAGCCAACAGGGGATTAGTTATGGCTACACCTTC
TRBJ1-1,-,-,TRBV3-1/TRBV3-2,CASSQGLQASEAFF,TGTGCCAGCAGCCAAGGGTTACAGGCGAGTGAAGCTTTCTTT
TRBJ2-1,TRBD2,-,TRBV9,CASSVAASGYNEQFF,TGTGCCAGCAGCGTAGCGGCTAGCGGTTACAATGAGCAGTTCTTC
TRBJ1-5,-,once,TRBV5-8,CASSLRTVSYQPQHF,TGTGCCAGCAGTCTCCGGACAGTTTCCTATCAGCCCCAGCATTTT
TRBJ1-5,-,-,TRBV5-8,CASSLRTGKDNQPQHF,TGTGCCAGCAGCTTGAGAACAGGGAAGGACAATCAGCCCCAGCATTTT
TRBJ2-1,TRBD2,-,TRBV24-1,CATSDFGRENKNEQFF,TGTGCCACCAGTGATTTTGGGCGGGAGAATAAGAACGAGCAGTTCTTC
TRBJ2-1,TRBD2,-,TRBV5-1,CASSYTAGGGSNEQFF,TGCGCCAGCAGCTACACAGCGGGAGGGGGTTCGAATGAGCAGTTCTTC
TRBJ2-5,-,once,TRBV4-1,CASSQAGEGRETQYF,TGCGCCAGCAGCCAAGCGGGAGAGGGCCGGGAGACCCAGTACTTC
TRBJ2-2,-,once,TRBV5-1,CASSLRGDTGELFF,TGCGCCAGCAGCTTGCGGGGAGACACCGGGGAGCTGTTTTTT
TRBJ2-3,TRBD2,-,TRBV30,CAWSVKAGGVTDTQYF,TGTGCCTGGAGTGTAAAAGCGGGAGGCGTCACAGATACGCAGTATTTT
TRBJ2-3,TRBD2,-,TRBV11-3,CASSLATTSDTRDTQYF,TGTGCCAGCAGCTTAGCCACTACTAGCGATACAAGAGATACGCAGTATTTT
TRBJ1-1,TRBD1,-,TRBV28,CASSLSTGGRRTEAFF,TGTGCCAGCAGTTTATCAACAGGGGGCAGGAGGACTGAAGCTTTCTTT
TRBJ2-7,-,-,TRBV2,CASSLSGVTYEQYF,TGTGCCAGCAGCCTTTCGGGAGTAACCTACGAGCAGTACTTC
TRBJ2-1,TRBD2,once,TRBV5-1,CASSARLAEDEQFF,TGCGCCAGCAGCGCCCGACTAGCGGAGGATGAGCAGTTCTTC
TRBJ1-2,-,-,TRBV28,CASSSTGFPADYGYTF,TGTGCCAGCAGTTCTACAGGCTTTCCAGCTGACTATGGCTACACCTTC
TRBJ1-1,TRBD1,-,TRBV28,CASSSTTGQGLRAFF,TGTGCCAGCAGTTCCACCACCGGACAGGGTTTGAGGGCTTTCTTT
TRBJ2-7,TRBD2,many,TRBV3-1/TRBV3-2,CASAHRGGYEQYF,TGTGCCAGCGCACACCGGGGGGGGTACGAGCAGTACTTC
TRBJ1-6,-,few,TRBV28,CASSLGVAFQSPLHF,TGTGCCAGCAGTTTAGGTGTGGCTTTCCAGTCACCCCTCCACTTT
TRBJ1-3,-,-,TRBV11-2,CASSYGRPVGLRNTIYF,TGTGCCAGCAGCTACGGGAGGCCCGTGGGGTTGCGAAACACCATATATTTT
TRBJ2-5,TRBD2,few,TRBV7-8,CASSLQLATSETQYF,TGTGCCAGCAGCTTACAACTAGCGACTTCGGAGACCCAGTACTTC
TRBJ1-4,-,-,TRBV28,CASSPPQVSTEKLFF,TGTGCCAGCAGTCCCCCCCAGGTTTCTACTGAAAAACTGTTTTTT
TRBJ2-4,-,-,TRBV10-3,CAILRLPLQNIQYF,TGTGCCATCCTTAGACTCCCGCTTCAAAACATTCAGTACTTC
TRBJ2-1,TRBD2,-,TRBV5-1,CASSPTSGGSYNEQFF,TGCGCCAGCAGCCCGACTAGCGGGGGCTCCTACAATGAGCAGTTCTTC
TRBJ2-7,TRBD2,-,TRBV5-1,CASSLRLAGPANSYEQYF,TGCGCCAGCAGCTTGAGGCTAGCGGGGCCCGCGAACTCCTACGAGCAGTACTTC
TRBJ1-2,TRBD1,-,TRBV6-5,CASSYVAGGGNGYTF,TGTGCCAGCAGTTACGTGGCAGGGGGTGGGAATGGCTACACCTTC
TRBJ2-1,-,-,TRBV15,CATSSLSGSSYNEQFF,TGTGCCACCAGCAGCCTCTCCGGGAGCTCCTACAATGAGCAGTTCTTC
TRBJ2-1,-,-,TRBV6-2/TRBV6-3,CASSLARVLKTGNEQFF,TGTGCCAGCAGTTTAGCCCGCGTTCTAAAAACGGGCAATGAGCAGTTCTTC
TRBJ1-5,-,-,TRBV7-8,CASSLYVAGANQPQHF,TGTGCCAGCAGCTTATATGTAGCAGGGGCGAATCAGCCCCAGCATTTT
TRBJ2-1,-,-,TRBV28,CASSLDSLAREQFF,TGTGCCAGCAGTTTGGACAGCTTGGCGAGGGAGCAGTTCTTC
TRBJ1-6,-,-,TRBV30,CAWSELPGGPNSPLHF,TGTGCCTGGAGTGAACTCCCGGGGGGACCTAATTCACCCCTCCACTTT
TRBJ2-7,TRBD2,-,TRBV7-2,CASSLTSGIYEQYF,TGTGCCAGCAGCTTAACTAGCGGGATCTACGAGCAGTACTTC
TRBJ2-3,-,once,TRBV15,CATARGGHPSTDTQYF,TGTGCCACCGCTCGGGGAGGACATCCTAGCACAGATACGCAGTATTTT
TRBJ1-3,-,few,TRBV7-6,CASSPSQGLTLSGNTIYF,TGTGCCAGCAGCCCCTCCCAGGGTCTGACCCTCTCTGGAAACACCATATATTTT
TRBJ1-2,-,-,TRBV19,CASSSRKGNGRVGYTF,TGTGCCAGTAGTTCCCGAAAGGGGAACGGTAGAGTCGGCTACACCTTC
TRBJ2-7,TRBD2,-,TRBV5-1,CASSFSGSSYEQYF,TGCGCCAGCAGCTTTAGCGGGAGTTCCTACGAGCAGTACTTC
TRBJ2-7,TRBD2,once,TRBV3-1/TRBV3-2,CASSQGVASGIQYF,TGTGCCAGCAGCCAAGGGGTGGCTAGCGGGATACAGTACTTC
TRBJ2-5,-,-,TRBV12-3/TRBV12-4,CASKTRLETQYF,TGTGCCAGCAAGACTAGACTAGAGACCCAGTACTTC
TRBJ1-2,-,-,TRBV19,CASSTWGGQSNYGYTF,TGTGCCAGTAGTACCTGGGGGGGACAATCGAACTATGGCTACACCTTC
TRBJ2-7,-,-,TRBV6-1,CASSETRGSEQYF,TGTGCCAGCAGTGAAACCAGGGGAAGCGAGCAGTACTTC
TRBJ1-3,-,-,TRBV30,CAWKWASSGNTIYF,TGTGCCTGGAAGTGGGCATCCTCTGGAAACACCATATATTTT
TRBJ1-3,-,-,TRBV5-8,CASSRGDGGGGNTIYF,TGTGCCAGCAGCAGGGGGGACGGCGGGGGAGGAAACACCATATATTTT
TRBJ1-2,-,-,TRBV7-9,CASSLSRGVGYGYTF,TGTGCCAGCAGCTTAAGTCGGGGGGTCGGCTATGGCTACACCTTC
TRBJ1-5,-,-,TRBV5-1,CASSLDQGNQPQHF,TGCGCCAGCAGCTTGGATCAGGGAAATCAGCCCCAGCATTTT
TRBJ1-1,-,-,TRBV7-8,CASSLTAGVNTEAFF,TGTGCCAGCAGCTTAACCGCGGGGGTGAACACTGAAGCTTTCTTT
TRBJ2-1,TRBD2,-,TRBV25-1,CASSELAVYNEQFF,TGTGCCAGCAGTGAACTAGCGGTGTACAATGAGCAGTTCTTC
TRBJ2-5,-,-,TRBV24-1,CALSQRIHRDRETQYF,TGTGCCCTCTCTCAGAGGATACATCGGGATCGAGAGACCCAGTACTTC
TRBJ1-1,-,-,TRBV18,CASSPEGAMTEAFF,TGTGCCAGCTCACCCGAGGGCGCCATGACTGAAGCTTTCTTT